Each of the 14 T cell receptor beta chains below was sequenced from the same sample in a study of a mutant IDH1 vaccine in newly diagnosed glioma. These receptors have no known antigen. Measured with immunoSEQ multiplex PCR; TCRdb has only the in-frame clones, and not every one. The top ten clones hold 6% to 8% of a sample with around 53,000 clones, roughly 84% of them seen once. The sample's time point: week 35, safety follow-up. Every single dose of the vaccine, 300 ug of mutant IDH1 20-mer peptide, came with topical imiquimod. The sequences come from PBMCs, collected from a glioma patient whose treatment included an IDH1 peptide vaccine. Source of these receptors: a man between 40 and 49 years old with glioma.

V usage is TRBV7-8 and J usage is TRBJ2-6, with D perhaps matching TRBD2 (7 bases). CDR3 length: 16 amino acids. Germline loops: CDR1 SGHVS, CDR2 FQNEAQ. V was trimmed by 8 bases and J by 0 bases, leaving 14 bases between them. CDR3 nucleotide sequence: TGTGCCAGCCGGAGGGGGGGGATCTCTGGGGCCAACGTCCTGACTTTC. Translation: CASRRGGISGANVLTF. The full variable domain, its missing parts supplied by reference TRBV7-8 and TRBJ2-6, is GAGVSQSPRYKVAKRGQDVALRCDPISGHVSLFWYQQALGQGPEFLTYFQNEAQLDKSGLPSDRFFAERPEGSVSTLKIQRTQQEDSAVYLCASRRGGISGANVLTFGAGSRLTVL.

The genes are TRBV10-3 and TRBJ2-1; D remains ambiguous. The CDR3 has 14 residues. V lost 3 bases to trimming and J lost 3 bases, with 9 bases between them. Germline V gives CDR1 ENHRY, CDR2 SYGVKD. The CDR3 coding sequence is TGTGCCATCAGTGAAGAGGCCGACTACAATGAGCAGTTCTTC. Protein product: CAISEEADYNEQFF.

This chain connects TRBV6-5 to TRBJ2-3; 12 bases are shared with TRBD2. The CDR3 has 15 residues. Unmatched junction bases numbered 8, after V lost 7 bases and J lost 6 bases. Looked up from germline, CDR1 is MNHEY and CDR2 is SVGAGI. CDR3 sequence: CASTLLAGGADTQYF. For the CDR3, the DNA is TGTGCCAGCACCCTGCTAGCGGGGGGGGCTGATACGCAGTATTTT.

This rearrangement joins TRBV6-5 to TRBJ1-1; 10 bases match TRBD1. V shed 2 bases and J 1 base; nucleotides not matched to a gene: 4. CDR1 is MNHEY and CDR2 is SVGAGI in the germline V gene. The CDR3 has 16 amino acids. The CDR3 coding sequence is TGTGCCAGCAGTTACCTGACAGGGGGCAAGAACACTGAAGCTTTCTTT. Amino acid sequence: CASSYLTGGKNTEAFF.

The chain has TRBV5-1 and TRBJ2-5; 9 nucleotides agree with TRBD1. The CDR3 length is 14 residues. V trimming: 4 bases; J trimming: 5 bases; junction bases outside the gene matches: 6. Germline V CDR1 and CDR2: SGHRS, YFSETQ. The CDR3: CASSPGTGWETQYF. CDR3 coding DNA: TGCGCCAGCAGCCCCGGGACAGGGTGGGAGACCCAGTACTTC.

This clone appeared a few times. The chain couples TRBV7-7 to TRBJ2-3; the match to TRBD1 covers 10 bases. Trimming removed 5 bases from V and 2 bases from J; junction bases left unmatched: 4. Germline CDR1 is SSHAT and CDR2 is FNYEAQ (reference sequence). This CDR3 has 15 residues. DNA for the CDR3: TGTGCCAGCAGCCAGGGGACAGGGGTCACAGATACGCAGTATTTT. Residues: CASSQGTGVTDTQYF. Combining the CDR3 with reference TRBV7-7 and TRBJ2-3 gives the whole variable domain GAGVSQSPRYKVTKRGQDVTLRCDPISSHATLYWYQQALGQGPEFLTYFNYEAQPDKSGLPSDRFSAERPEGSISTLTIQRTEQRDSAMYRCASSQGTGVTDTQYFGPGTRLTVL.

This chain connects TRBV5-1 to TRBJ2-3; TRBD2 matches 8 bases. The junction had 7 bases not matched to a gene; V was cut back by 4 bases and J by 0 bases. This CDR3 spans 16 amino acids. CDR1 is SGHRS and CDR2 is YFSETQ in the germline V gene. The CDR3 sequence is CASSPPLAVSTDTQYF. The CDR3 bases are TGCGCCAGCAGCCCTCCACTAGCGGTTAGCACAGATACGCAGTATTTT.

The rearrangement links TRBV4-1 to TRBJ1-2; tentatively, D is TRBD1 (6 bases). This CDR3 contains 17 residues. Germline assignment: CDR1 MGHRA and CDR2 YSYEKL. The V end was cut by 1 base, the J end by 4 bases, with 19 bases between. In DNA, the CDR3 is TGCGCCAGCAGCCAAGTTGGAATCCGGGGGCGCGGCTATGGCTACACCTTC. Its protein product is CASSQVGIRGRGYGYTF.

The V and J genes are TRBV29-1 and TRBJ2-7; 7 bases are a match to TRBD1. CDR1 is SQVTM, CDR2 ANQGSEA, per germline. CDR3 length: 13 residues. V was clipped by 6 bases and J by 3 bases; unmatched bases: 8. Written as DNA, the CDR3 is TGCAGCGTGGCTCCGGGACAGAACTACGAGCAGTACTTC. Its translation: CSVAPGQNYEQYF.

The chain carries TRBV6-4 and TRBJ2-5, with TRBD1 identical over 9 bases. The CDR3 totals 13 residues. Germline assignment: CDR1 MRHNA and CDR2 SNTAGT. The V segment lost 6 bases and the J segment 4 bases; nucleotides outside the gene matches: 3. In DNA, the CDR3 is TGTGCCAGCAGCGCGGACAGGGGAGAGACCCAGTACTTC. Protein: CASSADRGETQYF.

The genes are TRBV6-5 and TRBJ1-1; 11 bases align to TRBD1. Germline assignment: CDR1 MNHEY and CDR2 SVGAGI. The V and J ends lost 4 bases and 5 bases, in that order; junction bases with no gene match: 6. The CDR3 runs 15 residues. The CDR3 DNA follows: TGTGCCAGCAGTTCACCGGACAGGGGGCTTACTGAAGCTTTCTTT. Its translation is CASSSPDRGLTEAFF.

CDR3 sequence reads: CASSPGTGGWGYTF. DNA of the CDR3: TGTGCCAGCAGCCCAGGGACAGGGGGCTGGGGCTACACCTTC. The J gene is TRBJ1-2, the V gene TRBV11-2, with 12 positions matching TRBD1. Germline V CDR1 and CDR2: SGHAT, FQNNGV. The CDR3 is 14 residues long. Germline trimming cut 5 bases from V and 8 bases from J; bases unmatched to any gene: 6.

This clone was counted between two and nine times. The J gene is TRBJ1-5, the V gene TRBV19; D perhaps matches TRBD1 (5 bases). Deletions cut 5 bases from V and 9 bases from J, with 11 bases between. CDR1 is LNHDA, CDR2 SQIVND, per germline (reference sequence). The CDR3 totals 12 residues. The CDR3 DNA reads as TGTGCCAGTAGTTCGGGGCCAGGGCCCCAGCATTTT. This translates into CASSSGPGPQHF.

The chain links TRBV6-1 to TRBJ1-6; D remains ambiguous. The CDR3 contains 14 residues. Germline CDR1 and CDR2: MNHNS and SASEGT. V was cut by 6 bases and J by 9 bases, with 15 bases left in between. The CDR3 protein is CASRVRTSGSPLHF. Here the CDR3 DNA reads TGTGCCAGCAGGGTGAGGACTTCGGGTTCACCCCTCCACTTT.